The subject of this entry is one TCR beta chain. No antigen is known for it. The CDR3 is 13 residues long. In germline, CDR1 is MNHEY, CDR2 SVGEGT. V gave up 6 bases and J gave up 6 bases, with 12 bases separating them. This sample is part of a study of blood T cells in healthy people across ages. Together with a sample-barcoded 5' primer, a J-beta primer mix was included in a second PCR lasting about 7 to 11 cycles. All cDNA molecules were each tagged by a template-switch adaptor with 12 random nucleotides. TCRdb re-analysed the 5' RACE reads in MiXCR, keeping a single row per CDR3 protein. The repertoire holds about 1.1 million distinct CDR3 sequences, with under 40% as singletons. Broader study findings: Getting older went along with TCR beta diversity per million T cells dropping roughly linearly. CMV status of donors was not determined, possibly confounding expanded clonotype changes.

The clonotype originates from a man between 18 and 29 years old in good health. Sequenced material: blood. V gene TRBV6-2 or TRBV6-3 combines with J gene TRBJ2-1; tentative D call: TRBD2 (6 bases). CDR3 in amino acids: CASRQAGGNEQFF. The CDR3 nucleotides read TGTGCCAGCAGACAGGCCGGGGGCAATGAGCAGTTCTTC.